One sample yielded the 27 T cell receptor beta chains listed below, sequenced in a study of shared T cell receptors in the human thymus. Some clones are missing from TCRdb's copy, which holds only in-frame ones; the method was immunoSEQ multiplex PCR. The sample records 540,000 or so clones, about 84% being singletons. This same sample was also taken into another study, of human thymus T cells.

The sample was thymocytes. These receptors were collected from a boy younger than two with a congenital heart defect.

J is TRBJ1-2 and V is TRBV4-2, with TRBD1 as a possible D gene (6 bases). The CDR3 runs 16 residues. V lost 0 bases, J lost 4 bases, and 15 bases lay in between. The germline V gene has CDR1 LGHNA and CDR2 YNFKEQ. CDR3 coding DNA: TGTGCCAGCAGCCAAGAACCTCAGGGGACGCTCTATGGCTACACCTTC. It specifies CASSQEPQGTLYGYTF.

The J gene is TRBJ1-1, the V gene TRBV11-1; weak D call: TRBD1 (6 bases). Germline CDR1 is SGHAT and CDR2 is FQDESV (reference sequence). Trimming took off 8 bases at V and 3 bases at J, with 13 bases between the two ends. The CDR3 extends over 13 amino acids. In DNA, the CDR3 is TGTGCCAGCCGAGGGGGGGCCTACACTGAAGCTTTCTTT. It translates to CASRGGAYTEAFF.

The chain has TRBV18 and TRBJ1-2; 7 bases agree with TRBD1. Losses at the gene ends were 3 bases for V and 7 bases for J; bases not matched to a gene: 11. CDR3 length: 15 amino acids. Germline values: CDR1 KGHSH, CDR2 LQKENI. The CDR3 is CASSPDADDRAGYTF. CDR3 bases: TGTGCCAGCTCACCGGACGCGGACGACAGGGCTGGCTACACCTTC.

This rearrangement joins TRBV30 to TRBJ2-5, with D perhaps TRBD2 (5 bases). This CDR3 contains 15 residues. The V and J ends lost 1 base and 4 bases respectively, with 16 bases between them. Germline V CDR1 and CDR2: GTSNPN, SVGIG (reference sequence). The CDR3 spells CAWSGARGSGETQYF. As DNA, the CDR3 is TGTGCCTGGAGTGGTGCCCGGGGATCCGGAGAGACCCAGTACTTC.

This clone was observed once. The genes are TRBV14 and TRBJ2-1; 8 nucleotides agree with TRBD2. Germline values: CDR1 SGHDN, CDR2 FVKESK. The CDR3 consists of 20 residues. V lost 1 base and J lost 1; bases outside the gene matches: 15. CDR3 in DNA: TGTGCCAGCAGCCAAGTGCCGGGGACTAGAAGGAGGGGGTCCTACAATGAGCAGTTCTTC. Encoded protein: CASSQVPGTRRRGSYNEQFF.

The CDR3 spells CASSLAMTGHLTEAFF. The CDR3 nucleotides read TGCGCCAGCAGCTTGGCCATGACAGGGCACCTCACTGAAGCTTTCTTT. This rearrangement joins TRBV5-1 to TRBJ1-1, with 7 positions matching TRBD1. The CDR3 extends over 16 amino acids. After removal of 0 bases from V and 4 bases from J, the junction contained 9 bases not matched to a gene. Germline CDR1 and CDR2: SGHRS and YFSETQ.

The chain has TRBV5-1 and TRBJ2-7; 10 nucleotides agree with TRBD1. The CDR3 runs to 15 residues. Germline lookup yields CDR1 SGHRS and CDR2 YFSETQ. V lost 4 bases and J lost 8; bases outside the gene matches: 12. CDR3 DNA sequence: TGCGCCAGCAGCGTAACCGGGACAGGGGAAGAAAAGCAGTACTTC. Residues: CASSVTGTGEEKQYF.

This rearrangement joins TRBV11-1 to TRBJ2-1; possible D gene TRBD2, 6 bases. Germline V CDR1 and CDR2: SGHAT, FQDESV (reference sequence). Trimming cost V 1 base and J 2 bases, with 9 bases left between them. The CDR3 extends over 15 amino acids. The DNA for the CDR3 is TGTGCCAGCAGCTTAGTAGCGGAGGCCTACAATGAGCAGTTCTTC. Residues: CASSLVAEAYNEQFF.

The chain links TRBV14 to TRBJ2-7; a possible D gene is TRBD1 (5 bases). The V and J ends lost 4 bases and 3 bases respectively, with 7 bases between them. The CDR3 is 12 residues long. CDR1 is SGHDN, CDR2 FVKESK, per germline. The CDR3 reads CASSLQDYEQYF. DNA of the CDR3: TGTGCCAGCAGCCTACAGGACTACGAGCAGTACTTC.

This clone was observed a few times. The chain combines TRBV27 with TRBJ2-3; 8 bases are a match to TRBD1. CDR3 length equals 16 residues. V was clipped by 3 bases and J by 1 base; unmatched bases: 6. Germline V gene sequence: CDR1 MNHEY, CDR2 SMNVEV (reference sequence). The CDR3, as DNA: TGTGCCAGCAGTTTCCAGGGGGCCGCCGGCACAGATACGCAGTATTTT. Translation gives CASSFQGAAGTDTQYF.

This clone was observed once. The chain recombines TRBV15 with TRBJ2-7; TRBD2 might be the D (6 bases). CDR3 length: 16 residues. CDR1 and CDR2 (germline): LNHNV, YYDKDF (reference sequence). V lost 0 bases, J lost 1 base, and 13 bases lay in between. CDR3 region: CATSRDRGKLSYEQYF. For the CDR3, the DNA is TGTGCCACCAGCAGAGATCGGGGGAAATTATCCTACGAGCAGTACTTC.

The genes are TRBV27 and TRBJ1-5; unclear D gene. The CDR3 has 15 amino acids. Germline assignment: CDR1 MNHEY and CDR2 SMNVEV (reference sequence). With 0 bases removed from V and 0 bases from J, the gap between germline ends came to 6 bases. CDR3 nucleotide sequence: TGTGCCAGCAGTTTATCGGGCTATAGCAATCAGCCCCAGCATTTT. Protein product: CASSLSGYSNQPQHF.

V usage is TRBV14 and J usage is TRBJ2-7; 10 nucleotides align to TRBD2. CDR1 and CDR2 from the germline V gene are SGHDN and FVKESK. This CDR3 region has 17 residues. With V trimmed by 1 base and J by 6 bases, 12 bases remained unmatched. In nucleotides, the CDR3 is TGTGCCAGCAGCCAAGGACCCCCCGTAGCGGGAGGTACCGAGCAGTACTTC. This sequence encodes CASSQGPPVAGGTEQYF.

This clone has only one observation. J is TRBJ2-7 and V is TRBV7-9; 7 bases match TRBD1. CDR3 length: 15 amino acids. Germline assignment: CDR1 SEHNR and CDR2 FQNEAQ (reference sequence). V was pared by 2 bases and J by 2 bases, with 6 bases of the junction left unmatched. CDR3 in amino acids: CASSLWRQGAYEQYF. The CDR3 nucleotides are TGTGCCAGCAGCTTATGGAGGCAGGGGGCCTACGAGCAGTACTTC.

The rearrangement uses TRBV28 and TRBJ2-7; 10 positions agree with TRBD2. The CDR3 spans 15 residues. CDR1 is MDHEN and CDR2 is SYDVKM in the germline V gene. V shed 6 bases, J shed 3 bases, and the junction held 8 bases outside the gene matches. The CDR3: CASRQTSGPDYEQYF. Written as DNA, the CDR3 is TGTGCCAGCAGGCAGACTAGCGGGCCTGACTACGAGCAGTACTTC.

The gene calls are TRBV19 and TRBJ2-3; 10 bases are shared with TRBD2. V shed 8 bases, J shed 1 base, and the junction held 0 bases outside the gene matches. This CDR3 has 13 residues. The germline V gene has CDR1 LNHDA and CDR2 SQIVND (reference sequence). The CDR3 reads CASGLAGTDTQYF. For the CDR3, the DNA is TGTGCCAGTGGACTAGCGGGCACAGATACGCAGTATTTT.

The chain links TRBV6-1 to TRBJ1-1; D remains ambiguous. The CDR3 consists of 18 residues. The germline V gene encodes CDR1 MNHNS and CDR2 SASEGT. Trimming shortened V by 4 bases and J by 0 bases, and 21 bases separated the two germline ends. This CDR3 is CASSGSAGLGDLNTEAFF. The DNA for the CDR3 is TGTGCCAGCAGTGGTTCCGCGGGCTTGGGCGACCTGAACACTGAAGCTTTCTTT.

This clone has a handful of counts. This sequence joins TRBV19 and TRBJ2-7; D is possibly TRBD2 (6 bases). The CDR3 has 14 amino acids. Germline values: CDR1 LNHDA, CDR2 SQIVND (reference sequence). V dropped 3 bases and J dropped 2 bases, with 11 bases sitting between them. The CDR3 region has the DNA TGTGCCAGTAGTATCGGTAGCGGTCCCTACGAGCAGTACTTC. It translates to CASSIGSGPYEQYF. The full variable domain, completed using reference TRBV19 and TRBJ2-7, is DGGITQSPKYLFRKEGQNVTLSCEQNLNHDAMYWYRQDPGQGLRLIYYSQIVNDFQKGDIAEGYSVSREKKESFPLTVTSAQKNPTAFYLCASSIGSGPYEQYFGPGTRLTVT.

The chain links TRBV29-1 to TRBJ2-7, with 10 bases aligning to TRBD2. V was pared by 6 bases and J by 0 bases, with 5 bases of the junction left unmatched. Germline V gene data show CDR1 as SQVTM and CDR2 as ANQGSEA. There are 14 residues in the CDR3. The CDR3 coding sequence is TGCAGCGTAAGCGGGAGGGTGAGCTCCTACGAGCAGTACTTC. Protein: CSVSGRVSSYEQYF.

The table lists this clone with a few counts. This chain links TRBV19 with TRBJ1-3; tentatively, D is TRBD1 (6 bases). This CDR3 is built from 13 residues. V was clipped by 5 bases and J by 4 bases, with 9 bases between them. Per germline, CDR1 LNHDA and CDR2 SQIVND (reference sequence). The CDR3 DNA reads as TGTGCCAGTAGTTTCGACAGGGGAAACACCATATATTTT. Protein: CASSFDRGNTIYF.

The chain combines TRBV27 with TRBJ2-7; 7 nucleotides align to TRBD1. Germline V gene data show CDR1 as MNHEY and CDR2 as SMNVEV (reference sequence). This CDR3 is 12 amino acids long. J lost 2 bases, V lost 10 bases, and 5 bases had no gene match. For the CDR3, the DNA is TGTGCCACCCGACAGGGCCCCTACGAGCAGTACTTC. It encodes CATRQGPYEQYF.

This clone has only a few counts. CDR3 coding DNA: TGTGCCAGCAGCTGGACTAGCGGAACCTACGAGCAGTACTTC. It translates to CASSWTSGTYEQYF. This rearrangement joins TRBV6-5 to TRBJ2-7; 10 positions match TRBD2. The CDR3 has 14 amino acids. With V trimmed by 6 bases and J by 2 bases, 4 bases remained unmatched. Per germline, CDR1 MNHEY and CDR2 SVGAGI.

This chain connects TRBV27 to TRBJ2-1; D is unresolved. Germline-derived CDR1 and CDR2 are MNHEY and SMNVEV (reference sequence). Trimming shortened V by 5 bases and J by 6 bases, and 26 bases separated the two germline ends. CDR3 length equals 18 residues. The CDR3 is CASSPLTPPWSICNEQFF. The CDR3 DNA reads TGTGCCAGCAGTCCACTCACCCCCCCGTGGTCAATTTGCAATGAGCAGTTCTTC.

This clone was detected only once. The chain recombines TRBV30 with TRBJ2-7, with 8 bases aligning to TRBD2. Per germline, CDR1 GTSNPN and CDR2 SVGIG (reference sequence). V trimming: 0 bases; J trimming: 0 bases; junction bases outside the gene matches: 13. The CDR3 runs 18 residues. CDR3 protein: CAWSVTHRTGGSSYEQYF. The CDR3 DNA reads as TGTGCCTGGAGTGTAACCCACCGAACGGGAGGGAGCTCCTACGAGCAGTACTTC.

The J gene is TRBJ1-2, the V gene TRBV14; 9 bases align to TRBD1. The CDR3 extends over 17 amino acids. Germline V gene sequence: CDR1 SGHDN, CDR2 FVKESK. V gave up 0 bases and J gave up 0 bases; unmatched junction bases: 5. Written as DNA, the CDR3 is TGTGCCAGCAGCCAAGACCCCTGGACAGGGGCTAACTATGGCTACACCTTC. Protein: CASSQDPWTGANYGYTF. Full variable domain (remainder filled in from reference TRBV14 and TRBJ1-2): EAGVTQFPSHSVIEKGQTVTLRCDPISGHDNLYWYRRVMGKEIKFLLHFVKESKQDESGMPNNRFLAERTGGTYSTLKVQPAELEDSGVYFCASSQDPWTGANYGYTFGSGTRLTVV.

The CDR3 loop is CASSQEGNPRGTHEQYF. CDR3 in DNA: TGTGCCAGCAGCCAAGAGGGGAACCCCAGGGGGACCCACGAGCAGTACTTC. The chain couples TRBV4-2 to TRBJ2-7; 7 nucleotides match TRBD1. V was clipped by 0 bases and J by 5 bases; unmatched bases: 13. The germline V gene encodes CDR1 LGHNA and CDR2 YNFKEQ. The CDR3 is 17 amino acids.

This chain joins TRBV19 and TRBJ1-2; 12 nucleotides agree with TRBD1. This CDR3 has 16 amino acids. V lost 4 bases to trimming and J lost 7 bases; unmatched junction nucleotides: 10. Germline CDR1 is LNHDA and CDR2 is SQIVND (reference sequence). The CDR3 sequence: CASSRYRDRGRGGYTF. CDR3 DNA: TGTGCCAGTAGTAGATACCGGGACAGGGGGCGCGGTGGCTACACCTTC.